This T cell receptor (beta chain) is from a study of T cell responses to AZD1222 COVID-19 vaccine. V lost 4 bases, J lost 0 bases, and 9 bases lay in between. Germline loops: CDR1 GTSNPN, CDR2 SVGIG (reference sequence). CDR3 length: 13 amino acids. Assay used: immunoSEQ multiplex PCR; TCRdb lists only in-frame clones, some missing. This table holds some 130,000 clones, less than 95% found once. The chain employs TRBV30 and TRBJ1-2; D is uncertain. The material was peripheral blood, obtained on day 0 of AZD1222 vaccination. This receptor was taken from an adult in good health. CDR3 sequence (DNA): TGTGCCTGGACCTTCGGCCCTAACTATGGCTACACCTTC. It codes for CAWTFGPNYGYTF.